The 4 T cell receptor beta chains reported below all come from one sample, sequenced in a study of cytomegalovirus exposure and HLA in healthy donors. Generated by immunoSEQ multiplex PCR, the TCRdb table keeps only in-frame clones and is missing some. This sample has about 360,000 clones, with roughly 89% found just once. The material sequenced was PBMCs. The receptors come from a woman younger than 30 in good health and CMV-seronegative.

This chain links TRBV6-5 with TRBJ2-6; maybe TRBD2 (5 bases). Per germline, CDR1 MNHEY and CDR2 SVGAGI. The CDR3 totals 15 residues. V gave up 6 bases and J gave up 0 bases, with 9 bases separating them. CDR3 DNA: TGTGCCAGCAGGTATCGGGGCTCTGGGGCCAACGTCCTGACTTTC. Amino acid sequence: CASRYRGSGANVLTF.

In this sample, this clone turned up a few times. The rearrangement links TRBV7-8 to TRBJ1-2, with a weak D call TRBD1 (5 bases). CDR1 SGHVS and CDR2 FQNEAQ come from the germline V gene. The CDR3 loop spans 14 amino acids. Trimming cost V 1 base and J 6 bases, with 12 bases left between them. CDR3: CASSLVSGSDGYTF. The CDR3, as DNA: TGTGCCAGCAGCTTAGTCTCAGGGTCGGATGGCTACACCTTC.

The CDR3 nucleotides are TGTGCCAGCAGGGGCCGGGACAGACAAGAGACCCAGTACTTC. Amino acid sequence: CASRGRDRQETQYF. This chain joins TRBV2 and TRBJ2-5; 7 bases map to TRBD1. The CDR3 length is 14 residues. Germline CDR1 SNHLY, CDR2 FYNNEI. The ends lost 6 bases at V and 2 bases at J; junction bases unmatched: 6. The variable domain in full, with the rest retrieved from reference TRBV2 and TRBJ2-5, is EPEVTQTPSHQVTQMGQEVILRCVPISNHLYFYWYRQILGQKVEFLVSFYNNEISEKSEIFDDQFSVERPDGSNFTLKIRSTKLEDSAMYFCASRGRDRQETQYFGPGTRLLVL.

This chain connects TRBV4-1 to TRBJ2-1; 7 bases align to TRBD2. Trimming at V came to 3 bases and at J to 7 bases, leaving 12 bases not matched to a gene. CDR1 and CDR2 from the germline V gene are MGHRA and YSYEKL. The CDR3 has 16 residues. Here the CDR3 reads CASSQGPRGRGNEQFF. CDR3 nucleotide sequence: TGCGCCAGCAGCCAGGGTCCGCGCGGGAGAGGGAATGAGCAGTTCTTC.